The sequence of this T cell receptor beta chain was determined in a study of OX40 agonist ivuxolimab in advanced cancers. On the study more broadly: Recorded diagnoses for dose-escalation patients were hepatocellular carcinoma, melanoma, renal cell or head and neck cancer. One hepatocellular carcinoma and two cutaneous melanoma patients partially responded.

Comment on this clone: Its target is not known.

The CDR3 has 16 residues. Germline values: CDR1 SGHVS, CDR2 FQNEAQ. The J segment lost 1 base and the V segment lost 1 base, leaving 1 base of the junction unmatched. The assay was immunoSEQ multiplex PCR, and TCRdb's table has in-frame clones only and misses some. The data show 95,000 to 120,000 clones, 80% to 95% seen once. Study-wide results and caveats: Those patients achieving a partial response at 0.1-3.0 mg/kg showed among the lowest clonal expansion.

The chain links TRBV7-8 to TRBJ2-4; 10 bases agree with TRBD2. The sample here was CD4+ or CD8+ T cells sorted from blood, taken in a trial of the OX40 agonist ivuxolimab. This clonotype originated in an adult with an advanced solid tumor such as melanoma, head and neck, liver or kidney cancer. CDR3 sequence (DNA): TGTGCCAGCAGCTTAGTAGCGGGAGGTGCCAAAAACATTCAGTACTTC. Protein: CASSLVAGGAKNIQYF.